This TCR beta chain emerged from a study of T cell repertoires in cytomegalovirus infection. MiXCR was run by TCRdb on the reads, yielding one entry per CDR3 protein. Among 340,000 or so distinct CDR3 sequences listed, 20% to 30% were seen once. Concerning this clonotype itself: What it recognizes is unknown.

The CDR3 is made up of 19 amino acids. The V end lost 1 base, the J end lost 0 bases, and 16 bases lay between the germline ends. Germline lookup yields CDR1 MGHRA and CDR2 YSYEKL. Study results and limitations: CMV carriers with the relevant HLA were identified by cumulative public TCR beta family frequency. The ex vivo response showed dominance by HLA-C-restricted CMV-specific TCR beta clonotypes.

Sequences were derived from cultured PBMCs, sampled from culture after CMV antigen stimulation. The source is a human donor in good health (CMV status not recorded). Some clones in this sample may be carry-over from other donors' samples. The J gene is TRBJ1-6, the V gene TRBV4-1, with no clear D. CDR3 protein: CASSQARLTASSYNSPLHF. CDR3 bases: TGCGCCAGCAGCCAAGCCCGTTTGACGGCCAGCTCCTATAATTCACCCCTCCACTTT.